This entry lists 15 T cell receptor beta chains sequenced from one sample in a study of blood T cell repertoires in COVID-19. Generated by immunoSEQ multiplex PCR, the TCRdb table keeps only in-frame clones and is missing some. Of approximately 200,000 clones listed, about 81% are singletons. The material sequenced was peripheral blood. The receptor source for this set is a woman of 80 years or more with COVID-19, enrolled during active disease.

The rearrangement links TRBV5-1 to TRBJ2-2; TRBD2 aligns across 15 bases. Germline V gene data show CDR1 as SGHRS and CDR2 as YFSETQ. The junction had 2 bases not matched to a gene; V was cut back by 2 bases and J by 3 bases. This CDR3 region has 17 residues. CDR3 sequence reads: CASSFGLAGGDTGELFF. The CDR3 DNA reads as TGCGCCAGCAGCTTTGGACTAGCGGGAGGGGACACCGGGGAGCTGTTTTTT.

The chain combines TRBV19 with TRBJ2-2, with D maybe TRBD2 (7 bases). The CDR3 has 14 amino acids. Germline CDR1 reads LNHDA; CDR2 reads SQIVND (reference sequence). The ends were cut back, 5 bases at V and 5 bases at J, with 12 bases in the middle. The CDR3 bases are TGTGCCAGTAGTGTCGGGGGGCGGACCGGGGAGCTGTTTTTT. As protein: CASSVGGRTGELFF. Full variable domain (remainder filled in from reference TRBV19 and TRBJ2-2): DGGITQSPKYLFRKEGQNVTLSCEQNLNHDAMYWYRQDPGQGLRLIYYSQIVNDFQKGDIAEGYSVSREKKESFPLTVTSAQKNPTAFYLCASSVGGRTGELFFGEGSRLTVL.

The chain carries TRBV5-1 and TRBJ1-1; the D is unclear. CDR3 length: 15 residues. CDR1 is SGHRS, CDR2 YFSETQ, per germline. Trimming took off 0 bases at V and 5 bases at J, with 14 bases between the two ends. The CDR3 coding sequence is TGCGCCAGCAGCTTGGCGTCCTCCTACGAGACTGAAGCTTTCTTT. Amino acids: CASSLASSYETEAFF.

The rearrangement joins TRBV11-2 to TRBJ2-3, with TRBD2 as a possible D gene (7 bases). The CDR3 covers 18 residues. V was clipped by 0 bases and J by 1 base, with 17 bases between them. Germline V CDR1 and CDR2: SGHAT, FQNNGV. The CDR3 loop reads CASSLDGLAEGGTDTQYF. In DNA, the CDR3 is TGTGCCAGCAGCTTAGATGGCCTAGCGGAGGGGGGCACAGATACGCAGTATTTT.

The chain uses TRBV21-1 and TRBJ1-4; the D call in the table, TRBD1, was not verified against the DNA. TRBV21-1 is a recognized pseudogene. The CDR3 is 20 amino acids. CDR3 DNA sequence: TGTGCCAGCAGCACGAGACAGGGCCATCCACTCATCTCAACTAATGAAAAACTGTTTTTT. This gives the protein CASSTRQGHPLISTNEKLFF.

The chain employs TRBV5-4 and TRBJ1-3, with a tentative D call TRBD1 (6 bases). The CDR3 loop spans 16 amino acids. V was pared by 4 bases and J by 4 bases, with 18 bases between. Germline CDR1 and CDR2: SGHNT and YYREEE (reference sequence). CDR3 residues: CASSAQTGHRGNTIYF. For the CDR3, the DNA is TGTGCCAGCAGCGCACAAACGGGACACCGGGGAAACACCATATATTTT. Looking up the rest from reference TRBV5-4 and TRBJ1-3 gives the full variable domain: ETGVTQSPTHLIKTRGQQVTLRCSSQSGHNTVSWYQQALGQGPQFIFQYYREEENGRGNFPPRFSGLQFPNYSSELNVNALELDDSALYLCASSAQTGHRGNTIYFGEGSWLTVV.

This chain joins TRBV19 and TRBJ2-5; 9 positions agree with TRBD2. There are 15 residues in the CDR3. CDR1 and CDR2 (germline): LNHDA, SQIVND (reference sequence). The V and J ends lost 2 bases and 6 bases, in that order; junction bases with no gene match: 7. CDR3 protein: CASSISGTSRKTQYF. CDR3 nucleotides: TGTGCCAGTAGTATAAGCGGGACTAGCAGGAAGACCCAGTACTTC.

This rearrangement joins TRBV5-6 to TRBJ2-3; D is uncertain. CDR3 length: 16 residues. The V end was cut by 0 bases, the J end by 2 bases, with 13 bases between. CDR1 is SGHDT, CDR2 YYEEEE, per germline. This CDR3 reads CASSLDSSSITDTQYF. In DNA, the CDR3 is TGTGCCAGCAGCTTGGACAGCTCCTCGATCACAGATACGCAGTATTTT.

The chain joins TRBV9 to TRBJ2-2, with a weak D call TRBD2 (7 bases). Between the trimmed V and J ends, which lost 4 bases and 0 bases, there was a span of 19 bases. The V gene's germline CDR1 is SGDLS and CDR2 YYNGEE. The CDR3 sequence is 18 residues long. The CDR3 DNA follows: TGTGCCAGCAGCCTCCTGGCCCGGGGGGCCGCGAACACCGGGGAGCTGTTTTTT. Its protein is CASSLLARGAANTGELFF.

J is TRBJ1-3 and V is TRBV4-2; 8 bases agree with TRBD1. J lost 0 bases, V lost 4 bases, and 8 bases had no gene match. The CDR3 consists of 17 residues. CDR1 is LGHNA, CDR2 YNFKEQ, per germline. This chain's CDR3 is CASSRARQGNSGNTIYF. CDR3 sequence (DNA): TGTGCCAGCAGCCGCGCCCGACAGGGGAACTCTGGAAACACCATATATTTT.

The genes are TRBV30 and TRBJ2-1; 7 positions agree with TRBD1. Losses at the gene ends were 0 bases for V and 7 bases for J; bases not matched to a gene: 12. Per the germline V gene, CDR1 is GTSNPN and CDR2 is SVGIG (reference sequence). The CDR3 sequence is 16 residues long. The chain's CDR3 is CAWSVRGQGERNEQFF. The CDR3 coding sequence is TGTGCCTGGAGTGTTAGGGGGCAGGGAGAACGGAATGAGCAGTTCTTC. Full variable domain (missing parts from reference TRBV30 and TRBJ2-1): SQTIHQWPATLVQPVGSPLSLECTVEGTSNPNLYWYRQAAGRGLQLLFYSVGIGQISSEVPQNLSASRPQDRQFILSSKKLLLSDSGFYLCAWSVRGQGERNEQFFGPGTRLTVL.

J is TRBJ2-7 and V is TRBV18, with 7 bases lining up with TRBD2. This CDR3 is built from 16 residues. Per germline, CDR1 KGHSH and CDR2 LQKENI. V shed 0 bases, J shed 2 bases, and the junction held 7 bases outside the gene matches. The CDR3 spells CASSPPVREGPYEQYF. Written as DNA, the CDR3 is TGTGCCAGCTCACCACCGGTAAGGGAGGGACCCTACGAGCAGTACTTC.

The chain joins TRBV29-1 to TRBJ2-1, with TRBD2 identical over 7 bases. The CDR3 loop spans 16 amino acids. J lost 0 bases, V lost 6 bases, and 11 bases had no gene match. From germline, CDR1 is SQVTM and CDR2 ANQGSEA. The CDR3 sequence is CSVGPSGGFSYNEQFF. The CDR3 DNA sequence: TGCAGCGTCGGTCCCTCGGGGGGTTTCTCCTACAATGAGCAGTTCTTC.

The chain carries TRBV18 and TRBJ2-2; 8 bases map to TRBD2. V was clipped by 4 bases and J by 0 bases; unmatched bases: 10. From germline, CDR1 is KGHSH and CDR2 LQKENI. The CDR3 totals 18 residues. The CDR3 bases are TGTGCCAGCTCACGAGAGTTAGCGGGGCTATCGAACACCGGGGAGCTGTTTTTT. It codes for CASSRELAGLSNTGELFF.

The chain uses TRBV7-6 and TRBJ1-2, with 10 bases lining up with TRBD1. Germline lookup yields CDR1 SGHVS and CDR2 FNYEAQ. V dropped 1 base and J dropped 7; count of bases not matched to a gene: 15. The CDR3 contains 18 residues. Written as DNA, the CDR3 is TGTGCCAGCAGCTTAGTAGGGACAGGGGCCAGGGGTCGTGGTGGCTACACCTTC. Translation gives CASSLVGTGARGRGGYTF.